This TCR beta chain was identified during a study of OX40 agonist ivuxolimab in advanced cancers. The wider study: Clinicians treated patients with ivuxolimab, an agonistic anti-OX40 (CD134) antibody.

The CDR3 extends over 16 amino acids. Unmatched junction bases numbered 10, after V lost 5 bases and J lost 0 bases. The germline V gene has CDR1 MGHRA and CDR2 YSYEKL. TCRdb's copy holds only in-frame clones and misses some; the assay was immunoSEQ multiplex PCR. The sample shows tens of thousands of clones, 80% to 90% of them seen only once. V is TRBV4-1 and J is TRBJ2-7; 7 bases are shared with TRBD2. This sequence was found in an adult with an advanced solid tumor such as melanoma, head and neck, liver or kidney cancer. The input for sequencing was CD4+ or CD8+ T cells sorted from blood, taken in a trial of the OX40 agonist ivuxolimab. The CDR3 sequence is CASSSRLAHSSYEQYF. CDR3 in DNA: TGCGCCAGCAGCTCGCGACTAGCTCATAGCTCCTACGAGCAGTACTTC.